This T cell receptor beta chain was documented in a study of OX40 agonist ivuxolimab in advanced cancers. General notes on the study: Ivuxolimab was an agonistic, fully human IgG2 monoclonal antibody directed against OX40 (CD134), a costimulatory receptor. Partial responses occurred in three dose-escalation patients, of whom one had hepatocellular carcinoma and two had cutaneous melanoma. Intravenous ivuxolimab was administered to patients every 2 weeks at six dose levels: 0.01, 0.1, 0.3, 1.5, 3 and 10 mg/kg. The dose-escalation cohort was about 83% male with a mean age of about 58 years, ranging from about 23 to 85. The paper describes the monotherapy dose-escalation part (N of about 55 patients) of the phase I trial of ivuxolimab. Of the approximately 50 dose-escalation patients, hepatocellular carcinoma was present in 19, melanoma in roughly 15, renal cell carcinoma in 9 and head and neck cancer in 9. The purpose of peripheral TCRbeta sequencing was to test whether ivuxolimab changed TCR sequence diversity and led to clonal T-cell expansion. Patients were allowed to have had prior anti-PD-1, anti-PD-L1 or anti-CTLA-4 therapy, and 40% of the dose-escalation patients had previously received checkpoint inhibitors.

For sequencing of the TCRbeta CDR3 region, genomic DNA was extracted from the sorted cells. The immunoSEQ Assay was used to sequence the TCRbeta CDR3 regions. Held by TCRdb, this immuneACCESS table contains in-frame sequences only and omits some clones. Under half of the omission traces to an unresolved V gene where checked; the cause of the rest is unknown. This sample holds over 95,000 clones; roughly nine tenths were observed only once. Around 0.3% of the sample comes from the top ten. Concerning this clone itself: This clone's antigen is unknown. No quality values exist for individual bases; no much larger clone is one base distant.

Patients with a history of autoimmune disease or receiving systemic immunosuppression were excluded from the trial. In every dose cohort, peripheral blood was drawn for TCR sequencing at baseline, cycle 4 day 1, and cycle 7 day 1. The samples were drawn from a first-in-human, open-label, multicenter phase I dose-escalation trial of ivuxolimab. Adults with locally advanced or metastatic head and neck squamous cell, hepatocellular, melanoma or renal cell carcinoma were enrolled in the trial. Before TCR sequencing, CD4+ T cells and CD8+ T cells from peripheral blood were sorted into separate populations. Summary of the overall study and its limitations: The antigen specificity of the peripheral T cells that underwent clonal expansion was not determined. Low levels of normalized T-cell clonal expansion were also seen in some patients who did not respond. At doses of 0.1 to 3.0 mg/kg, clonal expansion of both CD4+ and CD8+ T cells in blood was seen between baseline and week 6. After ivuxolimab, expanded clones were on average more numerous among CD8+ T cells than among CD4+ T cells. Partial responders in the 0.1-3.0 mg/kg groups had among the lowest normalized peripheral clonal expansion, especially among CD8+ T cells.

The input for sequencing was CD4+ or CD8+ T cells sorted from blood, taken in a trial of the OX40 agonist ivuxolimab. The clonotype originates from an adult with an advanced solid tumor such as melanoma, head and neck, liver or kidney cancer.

The DNA sequence is as follows: TGTGCCAGTAGTTCGCGGGCGGGGACCCAGTACTTC. It encodes CASSSRAGTQYF. The chain is encoded by TRBV19 joined to TRBJ2-5; possibly the D gene is TRBD2, per 5 matching bases. Reading from cysteine to phenylalanine, the CDR3 counts 12 amino acids. The retained sequence is limited to the CDR3, 36 bases, with the frame set at the first base. CDR1 and CDR2, looked up from the germline V gene (reference sequence), are LNHDA and SQIVND. V lost 5 bases and J lost 7 bases; the stretch between them is 11 bases long.